Presented here are 21 T cell receptor beta chains from one specimen sequenced in a study of control samples from healthy donors and cancer patients. Here immunoSEQ multiplex PCR was the method, and the copy in TCRdb shows in-frame clones only, minus some. The profile shows 55,000 to 75,000 clones, approximately 87% of them singletons. Sequenced sample: PBMCs. The receptors come from a woman in her 50s with head and neck cancer.

The chain has TRBV27 and TRBJ2-5, with unresolved D. In germline, CDR1 is MNHEY, CDR2 SMNVEV (reference sequence). CDR3 length: 9 amino acids. The CDR3 is CFIWETQYF. The CDR3 DNA reads TGTTTCATATGGGAGACCCAGTACTTC.

J is TRBJ1-1 and V is TRBV7-3; D gene uncertain. CDR1 SGHTA and CDR2 FQGTGA come from the germline V gene. V shed 5 bases and J shed 0 bases, with 7 bases lying between them. The CDR3 is 13 amino acids. This CDR3 reads CASSPRLNTEAFF. CDR3 DNA sequence: TGTGCCAGCAGCCCCCGATTGAACACTGAAGCTTTCTTT.

This clone showed up just a few times. The chain joins TRBV19 to TRBJ2-7; D is possibly TRBD1 (6 bases). From germline, CDR1 is LNHDA and CDR2 SQIVND (reference sequence). This CDR3 region has 15 residues. Trimming removed 0 bases at V and 0 bases at J, with 9 bases between. As DNA, the CDR3 is TGTGCCAGTAGTATAGAGGGGACACCCTCCTACGAGCAGTACTTC. This encodes CASSIEGTPSYEQYF.

Worth noting for this clone: One end of the junction fails to match germline, which may point to a read error. The V call is TRBV28, the J call TRBJ2-2, with 7 bases aligning to TRBD2. CDR1 MDHEN and CDR2 SYDVKM come from the germline V gene. This CDR3 spans 12 amino acids. This CDR3 reads CASSSGRGAEIF. The DNA for the CDR3 is TGTGCCAGCAGTTCAGGGAGGGGAGCTGAGATTTTT.

This chain connects TRBV7-2 to TRBJ2-7; TRBD2 is a possible D gene (6 bases). Germline V gene sequence: CDR1 SGHTA, CDR2 FQGNSA. Trimming cost V 8 bases and J 0 bases, with 11 bases left between them. CDR3 length: 13 residues. CDR3 loop: CASVGGTSYEQYF. CDR3 nucleotide sequence: TGTGCCAGCGTGGGGGGAACCTCCTACGAGCAGTACTTC.

This rearrangement joins TRBV7-3 to TRBJ2-1; 8 positions agree with TRBD2. The CDR3 runs 17 residues. Germline lookup yields CDR1 SGHTA and CDR2 FQGTGA. The ends lost 0 bases at V and 1 base at J; junction bases unmatched: 5. CDR3 DNA sequence: TGTGCCAGCAGCTTAACGAGCGGGGGCCTTTCCTACAATGAGCAGTTCTTC. It translates to CASSLTSGGLSYNEQFF.

CDR3 protein: CASSPADTQYF. The CDR3 bases are TGTGCCAGCTCACCAGCAGATACGCAGTATTTT. The chain joins TRBV18 to TRBJ2-3; D gene ambiguous. Per the germline V gene, CDR1 is KGHSH and CDR2 is LQKENI. With 2 bases removed from V and 4 bases from J, the gap between germline ends came to 1 base. The CDR3 length is 11 residues.

This chain joins TRBV15 and TRBJ2-1, with D possibly being TRBD1 (5 bases). The CDR3 has 15 amino acids. Trimming stripped 4 bases from V and 7 bases from J, with 17 bases between. Germline CDR1 and CDR2: LNHNV and YYDKDF (reference sequence). The CDR3 spells CATSKGPEAPNEQFF. CDR3 nucleotide sequence: TGTGCCACCAGCAAGGGGCCAGAAGCCCCAAATGAGCAGTTCTTC.

The chain joins TRBV28 to TRBJ2-3, with 9 nucleotides matching TRBD2. Germline V gene data show CDR1 as MDHEN and CDR2 as SYDVKM. There are 16 residues in the CDR3. Trimming removed 7 bases from V and 6 bases from J; junction bases left unmatched: 14. The CDR3 reads CASTAQGAGGQDTQYF. The DNA of the CDR3 is TGTGCCAGCACCGCGCAGGGTGCGGGGGGGCAGGATACGCAGTATTTT.

This chain links TRBV2 with TRBJ2-7, with 11 bases that match TRBD1. CDR1 and CDR2 from the germline V gene are SNHLY and FYNNEI. Trimming cost V 6 bases and J 1 base; bases outside gene matches: 8. The CDR3 is 16 amino acids. The CDR3: CASRLRTGGLSYEQYF. The DNA for the CDR3 is TGTGCCAGCAGGCTCCGGACAGGGGGCTTATCCTACGAGCAGTACTTC.

The chain is built from TRBV4-2 and TRBJ1-4; possibly TRBD1 for D (6 bases). Deletions cut 2 bases from V and 7 bases from J, with 11 bases between. Germline CDR1 is LGHNA and CDR2 is YNFKEQ. The CDR3 is 14 residues long. The CDR3 DNA sequence: TGTGCCAGCAGCCAACCGGGACAAAGTGAAAAACTGTTTTTT. Translating gives CASSQPGQSEKLFF.

The chain uses TRBV6-6 and TRBJ1-3; D call uncertain. Germline loops: CDR1 MNHNY, CDR2 SVGAGI (reference sequence). This CDR3 spans 16 amino acids. The ends were cut back, 3 bases at V and 0 bases at J, with 12 bases in the middle. CDR3 nucleotides: TGTGCCAGCAGTTATTCCCTAGGTAGCTCTGGAAACACCATATATTTT. Its protein product is CASSYSLGSSGNTIYF.

J is TRBJ1-6 and V is TRBV7-8, with 9 positions matching TRBD1. Per the germline V gene, CDR1 is SGHVS and CDR2 is FQNEAQ. V lost 4 bases and J lost 6; bases outside the gene matches: 4. This CDR3 is 15 amino acids long. The CDR3 DNA reads as TGTGCCAGCAGCTCTACAGGGGGCCCTAATTCACCCCTCCACTTT. Translation: CASSSTGGPNSPLHF.

Of note for this clone: At one end, the junction sequence differs from germline, possibly due to a read error. The rearrangement joins TRBV12-3 or TRBV12-4 to TRBJ1-4, with D perhaps matching TRBD1 (6 bases). CDR3 length equals 13 residues. This CDR3 reads CASSLGGWEKLFF. DNA of the CDR3: TGTGCCAGCAGCTTAGGGGGGTGGGAAAAACTGTTTTTT.

V and J are TRBV30 and TRBJ1-2; tentatively, D is TRBD1 (6 bases). From germline, CDR1 is GTSNPN and CDR2 SVGIG (reference sequence). The CDR3 loop spans 15 amino acids. Trimming took 3 bases from V and 0 from J, leaving 14 bases between them. Here the CDR3 reads CAWSATGLANYGYTF. The DNA of the CDR3 is TGTGCCTGGAGCGCGACAGGACTAGCTAACTATGGCTACACCTTC.

The V and J genes are TRBV11-2 and TRBJ2-1; 8 bases match TRBD2. Trimming cost V 3 bases and J 8 bases; bases outside gene matches: 3. The V gene's germline CDR1 is SGHAT and CDR2 FQNNGV. This CDR3 has 13 residues. In nucleotides, the CDR3 is TGTGCCAGCAGCTTGGGGACTAGGTATGAGCAGTTCTTC. Translation gives CASSLGTRYEQFF. The variable domain in full, with the rest retrieved from reference TRBV11-2 and TRBJ2-1, is EAGVAQSPRYKIIEKRQSVAFWCNPISGHATLYWYQQILGQGPKLLIQFQNNGVVDDSQLPKDRFSAERLKGVDSTLKIQPAKLEDSAVYLCASSLGTRYEQFFGPGTRLTVL.

This chain joins TRBV6-2 or TRBV6-3 and TRBJ2-4, with D unclear. The germline gives CDR1 MNHEY, CDR2 SVGEGT. V was cut by 6 bases and J by 3 bases, with 18 bases left in between. The CDR3 runs to 16 residues. Here the CDR3 DNA reads TGTGCCAGCAGCGGACCCCAACGAAAGCTCAAAAACATTCAGTACTTC. As protein: CASSGPQRKLKNIQYF.

The chain couples TRBV7-9 to TRBJ1-5; 9 positions agree with TRBD1. In germline, CDR1 is SEHNR, CDR2 FQNEAQ (reference sequence). The trim removed 5 bases at V and 1 base at J, leaving 3 bases unmatched. This CDR3 comprises 15 residues. CDR3 amino acids: CASSPQGASNQPQHF. CDR3 coding DNA: TGTGCCAGCAGCCCACAGGGGGCGAGCAATCAGCCCCAGCATTTT.

The V and J genes are TRBV5-6 and TRBJ1-1; weak D call: TRBD1 (5 bases). The ends were cut back, 5 bases at V and 4 bases at J, with 12 bases in the middle. Per the germline V gene, CDR1 is SGHDT and CDR2 is YYEEEE. The CDR3 consists of 13 residues. In nucleotides, the CDR3 is TGTGCCAGCAGTTTTCTCGGGGGCACTGAAGCTTTCTTT. Translation: CASSFLGGTEAFF.

The chain couples TRBV4-1 to TRBJ1-3, with TRBD1 as a possible D gene (6 bases). CDR3 size: 17 residues. The V and J ends lost 0 bases and 0 bases respectively, with 12 bases between them. The germline gives CDR1 MGHRA, CDR2 YSYEKL. The DNA for the CDR3 is TGCGCCAGCAGCCAAGACCCTACAGGGAACTCTGGAAACACCATATATTTT. Residues: CASSQDPTGNSGNTIYF.

This clone showed up just a few times. This chain connects TRBV7-2 to TRBJ1-3, with 7 bases matching TRBD1. Unmatched junction bases numbered 7, after V lost 5 bases and J lost 0 bases. CDR1 and CDR2 from the germline V gene are SGHTA and FQGNSA. This CDR3 is built from 16 residues. The CDR3 DNA follows: TGTGCCAGCAGCCCCCTGACAGGGTACTCTGGAAACACCATATATTTT. Its translation is CASSPLTGYSGNTIYF.